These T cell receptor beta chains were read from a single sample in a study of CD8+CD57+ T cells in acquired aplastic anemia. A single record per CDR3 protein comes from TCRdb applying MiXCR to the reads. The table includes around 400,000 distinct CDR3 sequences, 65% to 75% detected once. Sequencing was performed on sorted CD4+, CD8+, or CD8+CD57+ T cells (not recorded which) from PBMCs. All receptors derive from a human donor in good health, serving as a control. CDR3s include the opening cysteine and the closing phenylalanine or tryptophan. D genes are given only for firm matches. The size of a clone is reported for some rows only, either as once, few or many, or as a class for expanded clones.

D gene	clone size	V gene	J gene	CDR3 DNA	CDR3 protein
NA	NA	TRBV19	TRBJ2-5	TGCGCCACCGGGGAGGACGGGGGGCCAGATGAGACCCAGTACTTC	CATGEDGGPDETQYF
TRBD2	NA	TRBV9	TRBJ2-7	TGTGCCAGCAGCTGCAAGCTAGCGGGGGGGGGACCCTACGAGCAGTACTTC	CASSCKLAGGGPYEQYF
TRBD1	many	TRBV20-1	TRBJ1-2	TGCAGTGCTAGAGAGGCAGGGGGTGACTATGGCTACACCTTC	CSAREAGGDYGYTF
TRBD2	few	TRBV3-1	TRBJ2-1	TGTGCCAGCAGCCCCACAACGCCAGCGGGGGGTACAATAGAGCAGTTCTTC	CASSPTTPAGGTIEQFF
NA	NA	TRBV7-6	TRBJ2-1	TGTGCCAGCAGCACTAGGCGGGGACCAGACAATGTGCAGTTCTTC	CASSTRRGPDNVQFF
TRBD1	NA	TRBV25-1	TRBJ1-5	TGTGCCAGCAGTGATACGGGGGAGGGGGCTGGGCTCCTGCATTTT	CASSDTGEGAGLLHF
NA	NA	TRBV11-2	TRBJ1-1	TGTGCCAGCAGCTCCAGGGGATCCGAAGCTTTCTTT	CASSSRGSEAFF
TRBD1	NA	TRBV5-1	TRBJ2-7	TGCGCCAGCAGCTTGAGACAGGGTCTCCTCTACGAGCAGTACTTC	CASSLRQGLLYEQYF
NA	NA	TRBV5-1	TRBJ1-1	TGCGCCAGCAGCGCCCAGGGATTGCTTGAAGCTTTCTTT	CASSAQGLLEAFF
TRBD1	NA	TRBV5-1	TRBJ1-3	TGCGCCAGTAGTCTCCCTAGGACAGGGGCTGGAAACACCATATATTTT	CASSLPRTGAGNTIYF
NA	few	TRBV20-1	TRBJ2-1	TGCAGTACCTCGTACCGGAAAAGCTCCCACAATGAGCAGTTCTTC	CSTSYRKSSHNEQFF
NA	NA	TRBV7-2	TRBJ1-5	TGTGCCAGCAGTTCACCGGCGCGCACCTACGAGCAGTACCATTTT	CASSSPARTYEQYHF
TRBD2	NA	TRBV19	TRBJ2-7	TGTGCCAGTAGTCAAAGCGGGGGAATGCAGTACTTC	CASSQSGGMQYF
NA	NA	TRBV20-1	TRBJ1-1	TGCAGTGCTAGCCTGCGAAACTATGGCACTGAAGCTTTCTTT	CSASLRNYGTEAFF
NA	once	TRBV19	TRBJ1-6	TGTGCCAGTAGTTCCAGCAACAGGGTGAATTCACCCCTCCACTTT	CASSSSNRVNSPLHF
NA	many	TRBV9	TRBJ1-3	TGTGCCAGCAGCCCTGGGGGAAACACCATATATTTT	CASSPGGNTIYF
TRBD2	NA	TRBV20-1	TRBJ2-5	TGCAGTGCACTAGCGGGGAACCAAGAGACCCAGTACTTC	CSALAGNQETQYF
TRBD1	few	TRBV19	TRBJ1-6	TGTGCCAGTAGTCCCCTTGGGACAGGGGGTTCACCCCTCCACTTT	CASSPLGTGGSPLHF
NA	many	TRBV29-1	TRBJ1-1	TGCAGCGCCGTGGGAGTGGGCACTGAAGCTTTCTTT	CSAVGVGTEAFF
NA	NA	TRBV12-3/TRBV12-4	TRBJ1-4	TGTGCCAGCAGTTTTTCGATGGTTAGTGAAAAACTGTTTTTT	CASSFSMVSEKLFF
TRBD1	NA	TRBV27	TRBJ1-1	TGTGCCAGCAATAGGGGACAGGGGGCCGTGAACACTGAAGCTTTCTTT	CASNRGQGAVNTEAFF
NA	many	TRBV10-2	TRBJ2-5	TGCGCCAGCAGTGAAAATCGCCGGGGGCCGGGGGAGACCCAGTACTTC	CASSENRRGPGETQYF
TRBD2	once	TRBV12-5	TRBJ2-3	TGTGCTAGTGGCTCTAAGTCGGGGGGGGCCATAGCCCCAGATACGCAGTATTTT	CASGSKSGGAIAPDTQYF
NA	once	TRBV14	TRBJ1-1	TGTGCCAGCAGCCTCCCAACAAGGGGTTTACCAACGTTT	CASSLPTRGLPTF
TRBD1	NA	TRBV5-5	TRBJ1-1	TGCGCCAGCAGCTTGGGACAGTCAGGGGGCACTGAAGCTTTCTTT	CASSLGQSGGTEAFF
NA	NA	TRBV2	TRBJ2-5	TGTGCCAGCAGTGGACAGGGCGGGGATCAGACCCAGTACTTC	CASSGQGGDQTQYF
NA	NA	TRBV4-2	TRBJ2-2	TGTGCCAGCAGCCTGCCCGGGGGACGGAACACCGGGGAGCTGTTTTTT	CASSLPGGRNTGELFF
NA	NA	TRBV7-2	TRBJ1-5	TGTGCCAGCAGCTTAGGGAGGTCGGAACAGCCCCAGCATTTT	CASSLGRSEQPQHF
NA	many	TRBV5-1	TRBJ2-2	TGCGCCAGCAGCTGGACAGACCTGAACACCGGGGAGCTGTTTTTT	CASSWTDLNTGELFF
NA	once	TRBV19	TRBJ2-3	TGTGCCAGTAGTTGGGCCGGAGGGAGCACGGATACGCAGTATTTT	CASSWAGGSTDTQYF
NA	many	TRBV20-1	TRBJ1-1	TGCAGTGCTAGGAAAGGAGGGAGCGGTGGAAACACTGAAGCTTTCTTT	CSARKGGSGGNTEAFF
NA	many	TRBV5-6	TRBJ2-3	TGTGCCAGCAGCTTGCCTGTTCGGGATACGCAGTATTTT	CASSLPVRDTQYF
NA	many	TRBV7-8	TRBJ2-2	TGTGCCAGCAGCCCGTTTTGGGGGGAGCTGTTTTTT	CASSPFWGELFF
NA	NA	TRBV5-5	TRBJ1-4	TGTGCCAGCAGCTTGGGACAGCTAAAACTGTTTTTT	CASSLGQLKLFF
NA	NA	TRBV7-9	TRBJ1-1	TGTGCCAGCAGCGTGAGCCCGGAGAACACTGAAGCTTTCTTT	CASSVSPENTEAFF
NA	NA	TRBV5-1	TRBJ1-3	TGCGCCAGCAGCTTTTTGTCCACCACGCCATATTTT	CASSFLSTTPYF
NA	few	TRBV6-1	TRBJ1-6	TGTGCCAGCACCGAACCAGGGGAATCCTATAATTCACCCCTCCACTTT	CASTEPGESYNSPLHF
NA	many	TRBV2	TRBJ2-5	TGTGCCAGCAGTGAAGCGCTGCGACGGCTCGGGACCCAGTACTTC	CASSEALRRLGTQYF
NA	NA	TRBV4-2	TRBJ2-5	TGTGCCAGCAGGGGGACCCCGGGTGAGACCCAGTACTTC	CASRGTPGETQYF
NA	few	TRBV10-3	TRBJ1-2	TGTGCCATCAGTGTCGCCGACGGGAACTATGGCTACACCTTC	CAISVADGNYGYTF
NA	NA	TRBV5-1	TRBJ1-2	TGCGCCAGCAGCTCCAATCTGGATGTAAACTATGGCTACACCTTC	CASSSNLDVNYGYTF